The 16 T cell receptor beta chains given below trace back to one sample, sequenced in a study of blood T cell repertoires in COVID-19. The assay was immunoSEQ multiplex PCR, and TCRdb's table has in-frame clones only and misses some. The data hold about 160,000 clones, with roughly 82% observed a single time. The sample taken for sequencing was peripheral blood. These receptors all come from a woman aged 40 to 55 with COVID-19, enrolled during active disease.

The chain is built from TRBV4-2 and TRBJ2-1; D not certain. This CDR3 region has 15 residues. Germline values: CDR1 LGHNA, CDR2 YNFKEQ. Trimming left V 0 bases short and J 10 bases short, with 16 bases between. CDR3 sequence (DNA): TGTGCCAGCAGCCAAGAGGTGAGCAAGATGAGAGAGCAGTTCTTC. It specifies CASSQEVSKMREQFF.

Only a few counts were recorded for this clone. The chain links TRBV2 to TRBJ2-2; tentative D call: TRBD2 (5 bases). The V end was cut by 4 bases, the J end by 2 bases, with 11 bases between. Per germline, CDR1 SNHLY and CDR2 FYNNEI. CDR3 length equals 15 residues. CDR3 amino acids: CASSVRGFNTGELFF. The CDR3 DNA follows: TGTGCCAGCAGTGTGCGAGGGTTTAACACCGGGGAGCTGTTTTTT.

The genes are TRBV7-2 and TRBJ2-3, with D hard to call. V shed 3 bases and J shed 1 base, with 5 bases lying between them. The length of the CDR3 is 13 residues. Germline V gene sequence: CDR1 SGHTA, CDR2 FQGNSA. The CDR3: CASSFFGTDTQYF. Written as DNA, the CDR3 is TGTGCCAGCAGCTTCTTCGGCACAGATACGCAGTATTTT.

This clone showed up just a few times. The chain employs TRBV10-3 and TRBJ2-7, with D possibly being TRBD1 (6 bases). This CDR3 contains 12 residues. V dropped 10 bases and J dropped 2 bases, with 12 bases sitting between them. Germline V lookup: CDR1 ENHRY, CDR2 SYGVKD. The CDR3 sequence: CATRDTTYEQYV. The CDR3 coding sequence is TGTGCCACCAGGGACACTACCTACGAGCAGTACGTC.

This CDR3 is CASSQQPGGRDSPLHF. Written as DNA, the CDR3 is TGTGCCAGCAGCCAACAACCAGGGGGCAGGGATTCACCCCTCCACTTT. The chain carries TRBV4-2 and TRBJ1-6; 8 positions match TRBD1. The CDR3 is made up of 16 amino acids. The V gene's germline CDR1 is LGHNA and CDR2 YNFKEQ. V lost 2 bases and J lost 8; bases outside the gene matches: 8.

The chain couples TRBV3-1 (or the pseudogene TRBV3-2) to TRBJ1-5; TRBD1 aligns across 7 bases. Unmatched junction bases numbered 3, after V lost 3 bases and J lost 7 bases. This CDR3 is built from 13 residues. Germline V CDR1 and CDR2: LGHDT, YNNKEL (reference sequence). CDR3 in amino acids: CASSQNRGQPQHF. DNA for the CDR3: TGTGCCAGCAGCCAGAACAGGGGACAGCCCCAGCATTTT.

The chain uses TRBV7-2 and TRBJ2-5; D is unclear. The CDR3 spans 13 residues. The ends were cut back, 2 bases at V and 1 base at J, with 5 bases in the middle. CDR1 SGHTA and CDR2 FQGNSA come from the germline V gene. The CDR3 nucleotides are TGTGCCAGCAGCTTAAATCTCCAAGAGACCCAGTACTTC. Translated, it gives CASSLNLQETQYF.

The chain couples TRBV5-4 to TRBJ2-5; 12 bases fit TRBD1. J lost 5 bases, V lost 4 bases, and 3 bases had no gene match. The CDR3 is 14 residues long. Looked up from germline, CDR1 is SGHNT and CDR2 is YYREEE (reference sequence). The CDR3 here is CASSKGQGAETQYF. The CDR3 DNA reads TGTGCCAGCAGCAAGGGACAGGGGGCTGAGACCCAGTACTTC.

The chain couples TRBV27 to TRBJ1-5, with 10 bases aligning to TRBD1. Trimming took 2 bases from V and 2 from J; bases not matched to a gene: 12. The CDR3 contains 19 residues. From germline, CDR1 is MNHEY and CDR2 SMNVEV (reference sequence). The CDR3 loop reads CASSLVGDRGVCGNQPQHF. DNA for the CDR3: TGTGCCAGCAGTTTAGTCGGGGACAGGGGAGTGTGTGGCAATCAGCCCCAGCATTTT.

The rearrangement links TRBV4-1 to TRBJ2-4; TRBD2 matches 8 bases. V was pared by 0 bases and J by 0 bases, with 10 bases of the junction left unmatched. This CDR3 contains 19 residues. Germline assignment: CDR1 MGHRA and CDR2 YSYEKL. The CDR3 sequence: CASSQEYGLSGGAKNIQYF. CDR3 nucleotides: TGCGCCAGCAGCCAAGAATACGGTTTGAGCGGGGGAGCCAAAAACATTCAGTACTTC.

This sequence joins TRBV18 and TRBJ2-5, with 13 bases matching TRBD2. Per germline, CDR1 KGHSH and CDR2 LQKENI. V lost 0 bases to trimming and J lost 4 bases; unmatched junction nucleotides: 5. The CDR3 is made up of 17 amino acids. The CDR3 DNA reads TGTGCCAGCTCACCACCCGGACTAGCGGGAGACAGAGAGACCCAGTACTTC. Its translation is CASSPPGLAGDRETQYF.

The chain combines TRBV9 with TRBJ1-5; TRBD1 matches 7 bases. The junction had 9 bases not matched to a gene; V was cut back by 2 bases and J by 7 bases. CDR1 and CDR2 from the germline V gene are SGDLS and YYNGEE. CDR3 length equals 15 residues. Written as DNA, the CDR3 is TGTGCCAGCAGCGTCTCCGGGACAGAGGGACAGCCCCAGCATTTT. Residues: CASSVSGTEGQPQHF.

The genes are TRBV6-6 and TRBJ2-3, with 9 nucleotides matching TRBD1. This CDR3 is built from 15 residues. CDR1 MNHNY and CDR2 SVGAGI come from the germline V gene (reference sequence). The trim removed 5 bases at V and 3 bases at J, leaving 6 bases unmatched. In DNA form, the CDR3 reads TGTGCCAGCAGTGATAACAGGGGGCCGACAGATACGCAGTATTTT. Amino acids: CASSDNRGPTDTQYF.

V is TRBV25-1 and J is TRBJ1-5, with 8 bases fitting TRBD1. The trim removed 10 bases at V and 4 bases at J, leaving 9 bases unmatched. Germline values: CDR1 MGHDK, CDR2 SYGVNS. The CDR3 loop spans 14 amino acids. The CDR3 DNA reads TGTGCCACCTTGACAGGGGTCGGGAATCAGCCCCAGCATTTT. It translates to CATLTGVGNQPQHF.

The CDR3 protein is CASSPPLQQDTEAFF. CDR3 in DNA: TGTGCCAGCTCACCACCTCTCCAACAGGACACTGAAGCTTTCTTT. This chain uses TRBV18 with TRBJ1-1, with D possibly TRBD1 on 5 matching bases. The CDR3 length is 15 residues. CDR1 and CDR2 (germline): KGHSH, LQKENI. The V end lost 0 bases, the J end lost 3 bases, and 11 bases lay between the germline ends.

The chain employs TRBV9 and TRBJ1-3, with D perhaps matching TRBD1 (5 bases). Per the germline V gene, CDR1 is SGDLS and CDR2 is YYNGEE. The CDR3 is 16 residues long. Trimming took off 0 bases at V and 1 base at J, with 11 bases between the two ends. CDR3 in amino acids: CASSVGPRASGNTIYF. DNA for the CDR3: TGTGCCAGCAGCGTAGGGCCCAGGGCTTCTGGAAACACCATATATTTT.